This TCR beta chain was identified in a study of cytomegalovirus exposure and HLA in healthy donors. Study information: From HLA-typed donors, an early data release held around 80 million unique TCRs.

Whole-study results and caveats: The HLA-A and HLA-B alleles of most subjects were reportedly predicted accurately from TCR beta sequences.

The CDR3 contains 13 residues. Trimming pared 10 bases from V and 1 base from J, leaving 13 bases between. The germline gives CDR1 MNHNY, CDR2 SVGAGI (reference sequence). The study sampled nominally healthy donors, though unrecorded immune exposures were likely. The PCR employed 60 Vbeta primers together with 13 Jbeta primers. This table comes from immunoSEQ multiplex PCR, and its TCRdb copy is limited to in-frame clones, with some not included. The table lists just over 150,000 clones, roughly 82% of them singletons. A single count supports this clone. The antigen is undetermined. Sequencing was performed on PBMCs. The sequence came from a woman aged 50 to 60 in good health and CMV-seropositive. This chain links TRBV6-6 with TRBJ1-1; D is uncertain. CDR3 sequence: CATNFVRNTEAFF. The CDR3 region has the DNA TGTGCCACCAATTTTGTTAGGAACACTGAAGCTTTCTTT.